This T cell receptor (beta chain) stems from a study of shared clonotypes between healthy human individuals. Overall study context: Each donor's CD4 naive and CD4 memory cells filled three plates apiece, CD8 naive two, and CD8 memory one.

Germline CDR1 is SGHVS and CDR2 is FQNEAQ. CDR3 length: 15 amino acids. The trim removed 4 bases at V and 8 bases at J, leaving 13 bases unmatched. The method was immunoSEQ multiplex PCR; TCRdb's version includes in-frame clones alone and lacks a portion of them. The data show 2 million to 2.5 million clones, over 90% seen once. This sequence was found in a man aged 18-30 years in good health. Some clones in this sample may be carry-over from other donors' samples. Sequenced sample: naive CD4+ T cells from PBMCs. Subset given: CD45RA+ positively selected. The chain carries TRBV7-8 and TRBJ1-2; 7 bases agree with TRBD1. The CDR3 is CASSSPRDLRGGYTF. The CDR3 nucleotides read TGTGCCAGCAGCTCGCCACGGGACCTCAGGGGGGGCTACACCTTC. Using reference TRBV7-8 and TRBJ1-2 for the parts outside the CDR3, the full variable domain is GAGVSQSPRYKVAKRGQDVALRCDPISGHVSLFWYQQALGQGPEFLTYFQNEAQLDKSGLPSDRFFAERPEGSVSTLKIQRTQQEDSAVYLCASSSPRDLRGGYTFGSGTRLTVV.